This TCR beta chain was profiled in a study of blood T cell repertoires in COVID-19. Whole-study context: T cells, B-cell-depleted T cells, or PBMCs supplied cDNA or gDNA.

Trimming stripped 2 bases from V and 4 bases from J, with 15 bases between. The germline gives CDR1 SGHDT, CDR2 YYEEEE. The CDR3 contains 15 residues. Original handling: Reference gene primer amplification gave estimated nucleated cell counts. The data were produced by immunoSEQ multiplex PCR, yet TCRdb's version contains in-frame clones alone and is incomplete. The V and J calls and clone size come from that table; D and trimming were worked out from the DNA. The sample contains under 200,000 clones, roughly 93% of which appear only once. This chain joins TRBV5-6 and TRBJ1-2, with D perhaps matching TRBD1 (6 bases). The source of this sequence is a man between 18 and 35 years old with acute or convalescent COVID-19. Input material: peripheral blood. CDR3: CASSLKDRPVYGYTF. CDR3 coding DNA: TGTGCCAGCAGCTTAAAGGACAGACCTGTCTATGGCTACACCTTC.